This paragraph covers one TCR beta chain sequence. The antigen remains unidentified. Time point reported: baseline pretreatment blood. Regarding treatment: 15 Gy SBRT to primary tumor, nephrectomy 4 weeks later. Clear cell pathology was present in this patient's renal cell carcinoma. TCRdb's copy holds only in-frame clones and misses some; the assay was immunoSEQ multiplex PCR. The sample holds about 130,000 clones, about 88% seen once. These data are taken from a study of radiation and T cells in renal cell carcinoma. Study-level information: Nephrectomy followed 15 Gy stereotactic body radiation by 4 weeks.

Study conclusions and caveats: Top tumor clonotypes rose in blood 2 weeks post-radiation, then contracted. Baseline intratumoral clonotype presence is unknown without pretreatment biopsies.

CDR1 MNHNY and CDR2 SVGAGI come from the germline V gene (reference sequence). The V and J ends lost 0 bases and 12 bases, in that order; junction bases with no gene match: 10. This CDR3 contains 15 residues. The sequence was collected from a woman in her fifties or sixties with renal cell carcinoma. The sequenced sample was blood, obtained from a patient whose treatment included radiotherapy and nephrectomy. The chain recombines TRBV6-6 with TRBJ1-5; 8 nucleotides line up with TRBD1. The CDR3 coding sequence is TGTGCCAGCAGTTACTCAGGACAGGGAAAGGAGTTCCAGCATTTT. Its translation is CASSYSGQGKEFQHF.